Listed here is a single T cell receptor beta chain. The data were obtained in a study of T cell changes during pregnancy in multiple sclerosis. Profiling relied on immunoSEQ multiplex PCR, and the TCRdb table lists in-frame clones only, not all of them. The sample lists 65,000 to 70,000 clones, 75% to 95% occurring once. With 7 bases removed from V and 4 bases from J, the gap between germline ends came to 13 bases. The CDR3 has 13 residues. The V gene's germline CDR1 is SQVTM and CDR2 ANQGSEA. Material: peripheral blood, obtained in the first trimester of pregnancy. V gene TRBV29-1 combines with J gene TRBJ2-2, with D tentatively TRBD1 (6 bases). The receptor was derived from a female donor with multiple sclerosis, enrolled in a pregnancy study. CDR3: CSAGSGVTGELFF. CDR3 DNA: TGCAGCGCCGGGTCAGGGGTCACCGGGGAGCTGTTTTTT.